This T cell receptor (beta chain) was obtained from a study of cytomegalovirus exposure and HLA in healthy donors. This PCR relied on a set of 60 Vbeta primers and 13 Jbeta primers. The protocol was immunoSEQ multiplex PCR, while the TCRdb copy is restricted to in-frame clones and leaves out a portion. The sample comprises about 160,000 clones, 60% to 80% of which are singletons, and just under 1% rests with the top ten. The V gene end was trimmed by 3 bases and the J gene end by 6 bases; junction bases not matched to a gene: 0. In germline, CDR1 is GTSNPN, CDR2 SVGIG (reference sequence). The CDR3 is 11 amino acids. This clone appeared a single time.

Sequenced input: PBMCs. The chain uses TRBV30 and TRBJ2-7, with 9 bases lining up with TRBD1. This receptor was obtained from a woman between 45 and 60 years old in good health and CMV-seropositive. This CDR3 is CAWRGQGEQYF. CDR3 in DNA: TGTGCCTGGAGGGGACAGGGCGAGCAGTACTTC.